The 26 T cell receptor beta chains presented below share a single source sample, sequenced in a study of blood T cell repertoires in COVID-19 (dated by TCRdb to 2018 to 2020). Library prep was done by the immunoSEQ multiplex PCR assay. As stored in TCRdb, this immuneACCESS dataset retains in-frame rearrangements with V and J assigned. A fraction of the clones does not appear; measured against another copy, unresolved V genes explain less than half of the discrepancy, and the remainder lacks a known reason. This sample lists 300,000 to 400,000 clones; about 86% were detected once. The ten largest clones take up about 7.6% of the sample. The sequencing sample was made of peripheral blood. The receptors were gathered from an older woman with COVID-19, enrolled during active disease.

The genes are TRBV7-3 and TRBJ2-3, with TRBD2 matching 15 bases. The CDR3 sequence is 16 residues long. The germline V gene has CDR1 SGHTA and CDR2 FQGTGA. V lost 4 bases and J lost 13; bases outside the gene matches: 12. CDR3 nucleotides: TGTGCCAGCAGCTCATCCGGGACTAGCGGGGGGAAGGTGAAGTATTTT. It specifies CASSSSGTSGGKVKYF.

The chain recombines TRBV29-1 with TRBJ2-1; 12 positions agree with TRBD2. Germline CDR1 SQVTM, CDR2 ANQGSEA. There are 16 residues in the CDR3. V gave up 2 bases and J gave up 7 bases; unmatched junction bases: 9. The CDR3 DNA reads as TGCAGCGTTGAAACTAGCGGGGGGCCGGCGAGGAATGAGCAGTTCTTC. Residues: CSVETSGGPARNEQFF.

The chain links TRBV5-6 to TRBJ1-2; TRBD1 agrees at 12 bases. CDR3 length: 16 amino acids. Germline V gene sequence: CDR1 SGHDT, CDR2 YYEEEE. V shed 3 bases and J 8 bases; nucleotides not matched to a gene: 11. The CDR3 region has the DNA TGTGCCAGCAGCTACCCCGGGACAGGGGGCGCGCAAGGCTACACCTTC. Encoded protein: CASSYPGTGGAQGYTF. The whole variable domain, remainder taken from reference TRBV5-6 and TRBJ1-2, is DAGVTQSPTHLIKTRGQQVTLRCSPKSGHDTVSWYQQALGQGPQFIFQYYEEEERQRGNFPDRFSGHQFPNYSSELNVNALLLGDSALYLCASSYPGTGGAQGYTFGSGTRLTVV.

The gene calls are TRBV3-1 (or the pseudogene TRBV3-2) and TRBJ2-7, with D perhaps TRBD1 (6 bases). V was pared by 2 bases and J by 7 bases, with 12 bases between. CDR1 is LGHDT and CDR2 is YNNKEL in the germline V gene (reference sequence). CDR3 size: 13 residues. This CDR3 reads CASSQYRVGEQYF. CDR3 nucleotides: TGTGCCAGCAGCCAATACAGGGTTGGGGAGCAGTACTTC.

The rearrangement joins TRBV20-1 to TRBJ1-1; D might be TRBD1 (5 bases). Per the germline V gene, CDR1 is DFQATT and CDR2 is SNEGSKA (reference sequence). This CDR3 comprises 14 residues. The V end lost 3 bases, the J end lost 6 bases, and 17 bases lay between the germline ends. The CDR3 DNA follows: TGCAGTGCTAGTATGGGGCCTGGAGGGGCTGAAGCTTTCTTT. It yields the protein CSASMGPGGAEAFF.

The V gene is TRBV5-8, the J gene TRBJ2-3, with TRBD1 identical over 9 bases. J was trimmed by 2 bases and V by 6 bases; bases with no gene match: 7. The CDR3 is 15 residues long. CDR1 is SGHTS, CDR2 YDEGEE, per germline. The CDR3 reads CASKLWDRATDTQYF. CDR3 DNA: TGTGCCAGCAAGCTTTGGGACAGGGCCACAGATACGCAGTATTTT.

The gene calls are TRBV6-4 and TRBJ2-1; 9 bases line up with TRBD2. Germline CDR1 MRHNA, CDR2 SNTAGT. CDR3 length: 16 residues. With 3 bases clipped from V and 4 bases from J, the junction kept 7 bases outside the gene matches. In nucleotides, the CDR3 is TGTGCCAGCAGTGAAGTCGGCGGGGGGGGTTACAATGAGCAGTTCTTC. This translates into CASSEVGGGGYNEQFF.

This clone was detected only once. The chain joins TRBV12-5 to TRBJ2-7, with 13 bases aligning to TRBD2. The CDR3 has 13 amino acids. V was clipped by 10 bases and J by 2 bases; unmatched bases: 2. Germline V gene sequence: CDR1 LGHNT, CDR2 FRNRAP. CDR3 bases: TGTGCTACCGGGACTAGCGGGGCCTACGAGCAGTACTTC. It encodes CATGTSGAYEQYF.

This chain uses TRBV6-5 with TRBJ2-7, with 10 nucleotides matching TRBD2. Trimming at V came to 7 bases and at J to 7 bases, leaving 13 bases not matched to a gene. The CDR3 is 15 amino acids. Germline V gives CDR1 MNHEY, CDR2 SVGAGI. The CDR3 reads CASNLAGGQLEEQYF. The DNA for the CDR3 is TGTGCCAGCAATTTAGCGGGGGGCCAATTGGAAGAGCAGTACTTC.

This clone was counted once. The rearrangement links TRBV7-2 to TRBJ1-6, with unresolved D. Trimming pared 5 bases from V and 13 bases from J, leaving 15 bases between. The CDR3 totals 13 residues. Per the germline V gene, CDR1 is SGHTA and CDR2 is FQGNSA. The CDR3 is CASSPGLTVPLHF. The CDR3 nucleotides are TGTGCCAGCAGCCCCGGTTTAACTGTCCCCCTCCACTTT.

V usage is TRBV11-3 and J usage is TRBJ2-7, with 12 bases that match TRBD1. With V trimmed by 5 bases and J by 1 base, 6 bases remained unmatched. In germline, CDR1 is SGHNT, CDR2 YENEEA. The CDR3 extends over 16 amino acids. The CDR3 DNA is TGTGCCAGCAGCGCGGGACAGGGGGCGATTTCCTACGAGCAGTACTTC. Its protein is CASSAGQGAISYEQYF.

V usage is TRBV11-1 and J usage is TRBJ1-1; no clear D gene. CDR3 length: 13 amino acids. V gave up 6 bases and J gave up 3 bases, with 11 bases separating them. CDR1 is SGHAT, CDR2 FQDESV, per germline (reference sequence). DNA of the CDR3: TGTGCCAGCAGGACCCGGGAGGACACTGAAGCTTTCTTT. It specifies CASRTREDTEAFF.

About this clone itself: Other DNA sequences in this specimen translate into the identical CDR3. The CDR3 region has the DNA TGTGCCAGCAGCTTACCGGGACTAGCCACAGATACGCAGTATTTT. As protein: CASSLPGLATDTQYF. The chain joins TRBV5-6 to TRBJ2-3; 9 nucleotides align to TRBD2. This CDR3 comprises 15 residues. The V and J ends lost 2 bases and 2 bases, in that order; junction bases with no gene match: 3. Looked up from germline, CDR1 is SGHDT and CDR2 is YYEEEE.

This chain joins TRBV29-1 and TRBJ1-2; 11 nucleotides line up with TRBD1. This CDR3 region has 16 residues. The germline V gene has CDR1 SQVTM and CDR2 ANQGSEA. J gave up 4 bases and V 4 bases, and 11 bases lay outside the gene matches. CDR3 DNA: TGCAGCGTTGCTCAAGGCGGGACAGGGGGTGTCTATGGCTACACCTTC. Amino acids: CSVAQGGTGGVYGYTF.

The chain combines TRBV18 with TRBJ1-5; D not certain. Trimming cost V 6 bases and J 6 bases, with 12 bases left between them. Germline CDR1 KGHSH, CDR2 LQKENI. The CDR3 covers 13 residues. DNA of the CDR3: TGTGCCAGCTCTTCTGAGCGCTCTCAGCCCCAGCATTTT. This sequence encodes CASSSERSQPQHF.

This clone was picked up one time. The chain joins TRBV7-6 to TRBJ2-3; 8 bases match TRBD2. The V and J ends lost 4 bases and 4 bases, in that order; junction bases with no gene match: 13. The CDR3 totals 17 residues. Looked up from germline, CDR1 is SGHVS and CDR2 is FNYEAQ. This CDR3 reads CASSYREGVQYADTQYF. The CDR3 bases are TGTGCCAGCAGCTACCGGGAGGGGGTCCAGTACGCAGATACGCAGTATTTT.

The chain employs TRBV4-1 and TRBJ1-5; 10 nucleotides match TRBD1. Germline-derived CDR1 and CDR2 are MGHRA and YSYEKL. The CDR3 covers 18 residues. V lost 3 bases and J lost 1; bases outside the gene matches: 9. The CDR3 loop reads CASSHPGQGGSSNQPQHF. The CDR3 DNA reads as TGCGCCAGCAGCCATCCCGGACAGGGGGGATCAAGCAATCAGCCCCAGCATTTT.

This sequence joins TRBV5-6 and TRBJ2-3; tentatively, D is TRBD1 (6 bases). There are 16 residues in the CDR3. The V gene lost 1 base and the J gene lost 2 bases, with 14 bases spanning the gap. Germline loops: CDR1 SGHDT, CDR2 YYEEEE. The CDR3 loop reads CASSLSRQGNTDTQYF. For the CDR3, the DNA is TGTGCCAGCAGCTTGTCGCGGCAGGGGAACACAGATACGCAGTATTTT.

This sequence joins TRBV7-9 and TRBJ2-2, with D tentatively TRBD1 (5 bases). This CDR3 is built from 16 residues. CDR1 and CDR2 (germline): SEHNR, FQNEAQ (reference sequence). Trimming removed 5 bases from V and 5 bases from J, with 18 bases in between. CDR3 bases: TGTGCCAGCAGCCCGTTGACAGACCTAAGGACCGGGGAGCTGTTTTTT. Its translation is CASSPLTDLRTGELFF.

J is TRBJ1-1 and V is TRBV29-1; no definite D call. This CDR3 spans 12 amino acids. In germline, CDR1 is SQVTM, CDR2 ANQGSEA. Trimming took 3 bases from V and 1 from J, leaving 6 bases between them. CDR3 protein: CSVDNGNTEAFF. As DNA, the CDR3 is TGCAGCGTTGACAACGGGAACACTGAAGCTTTCTTT.

As DNA, the CDR3 is TGTGCCAGCAGCGTGGGGACATCGCCTAATGAAAAACTGTTTTTT. Its translation: CASSVGTSPNEKLFF. The chain joins TRBV9 to TRBJ1-4; possible D gene TRBD1, 6 bases. The CDR3 runs 15 residues. Trimming cost V 2 bases and J 3 bases, with 11 bases left between them. The germline gives CDR1 SGDLS, CDR2 YYNGEE.

The V gene is TRBV6-1, the J gene TRBJ1-2; D uncertain. CDR3 length: 12 amino acids. Between the trimmed V and J ends, which lost 2 bases and 5 bases, there was a span of 6 bases. CDR1 and CDR2 (germline): MNHNS, SASEGT. This CDR3 reads CASSERAYGYTF. As DNA, the CDR3 is TGTGCCAGCAGTGAACGCGCTTATGGCTACACCTTC.

The J gene is TRBJ1-1, the V gene TRBV18, with D perhaps matching TRBD1 (5 bases). Trimming pared 3 bases from V and 6 bases from J, leaving 11 bases between. The V gene's germline CDR1 is KGHSH and CDR2 LQKENI. The CDR3 has 13 amino acids. Here the CDR3 reads CASSPQGGAEAFF. The CDR3 DNA follows: TGTGCCAGCTCACCTCAGGGTGGGGCTGAAGCTTTCTTT.

The rearrangement uses TRBV4-1 and TRBJ2-3; D call uncertain. V gave up 0 bases and J gave up 2 bases, with 12 bases separating them. CDR1 MGHRA and CDR2 YSYEKL come from the germline V gene. The CDR3 totals 16 residues. CDR3 nucleotides: TGCGCCAGCAGCCAAGAACTCTTCCTAATCACAGATACGCAGTATTTT. Protein product: CASSQELFLITDTQYF.

The V call is TRBV5-1, the J call TRBJ2-5; no clear D gene. V was pared by 0 bases and J by 3 bases, with 6 bases between. The CDR3 spans 13 residues. Germline CDR1 SGHRS, CDR2 YFSETQ. Here the CDR3 reads CASSLGLEETQYF. In DNA form, the CDR3 reads TGCGCCAGCAGCTTGGGACTTGAAGAGACCCAGTACTTC.

This clone was found once. The same CDR3 is also encoded by other DNA sequences in this sample. The chain couples TRBV3-1 (or the pseudogene TRBV3-2) to TRBJ2-1; a possible D gene is TRBD2 (6 bases). V dropped 0 bases and J dropped 1 base, with 10 bases sitting between them. CDR3 length equals 16 residues. CDR1 and CDR2 (germline): LGHDT, YNNKEL (reference sequence). The CDR3, as DNA: TGTGCCAGCAGCCAAGATCTCGCGGGATCCTACAATGAGCAGTTCTTC. This gives the protein CASSQDLAGSYNEQFF.